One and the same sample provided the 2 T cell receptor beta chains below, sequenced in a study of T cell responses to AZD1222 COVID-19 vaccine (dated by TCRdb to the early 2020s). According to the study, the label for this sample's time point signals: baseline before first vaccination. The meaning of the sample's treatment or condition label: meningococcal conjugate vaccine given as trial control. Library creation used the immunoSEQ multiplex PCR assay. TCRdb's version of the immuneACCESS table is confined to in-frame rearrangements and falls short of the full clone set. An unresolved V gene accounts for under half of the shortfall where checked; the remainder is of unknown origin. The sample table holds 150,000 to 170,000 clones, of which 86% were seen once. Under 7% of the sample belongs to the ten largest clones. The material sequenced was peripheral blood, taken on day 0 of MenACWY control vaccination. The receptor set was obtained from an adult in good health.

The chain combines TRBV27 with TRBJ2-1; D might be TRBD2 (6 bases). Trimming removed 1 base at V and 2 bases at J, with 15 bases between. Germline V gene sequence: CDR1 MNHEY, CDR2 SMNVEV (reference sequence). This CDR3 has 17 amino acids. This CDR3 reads CASSLWPAGLTYNEQFF. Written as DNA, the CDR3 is TGTGCCAGCAGTTTATGGCCAGCGGGCCTAACCTACAATGAGCAGTTCTTC.

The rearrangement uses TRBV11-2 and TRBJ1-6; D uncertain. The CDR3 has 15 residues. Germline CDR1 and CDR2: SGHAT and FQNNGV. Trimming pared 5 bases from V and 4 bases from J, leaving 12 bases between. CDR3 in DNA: TGTGCCAGCAGCACTCGGCACAGTTATAATTCACCCCTCCACTTT. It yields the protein CASSTRHSYNSPLHF. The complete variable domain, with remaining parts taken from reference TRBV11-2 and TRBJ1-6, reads EAGVAQSPRYKIIEKRQSVAFWCNPISGHATLYWYQQILGQGPKLLIQFQNNGVVDDSQLPKDRFSAERLKGVDSTLKIQPAKLEDSAVYLCASSTRHSYNSPLHFGNGTRLTVT.